This T cell receptor (beta chain) was profiled in a study of CD4 T cells in relation to SARS-CoV-2 and coronaviruses. This clone has only a few counts. Its antigen is unknown. An end of the junction differs from the germline gene, which may be a read error. Unexposed donor CD4+ T cells date from about 2011-2018, before the COVID-19 pandemic. After about 11 days of culture, CD4+ T cells were isolated. Cells permitting, SARS-CoV-2 S/N and four cold-coronavirus spikes were tested on unexposed-donor CD4+ T cells. Sequencing used immunoSEQ multiplex PCR; TCRdb keeps in-frame clones, though not all of them. Of 20,000 to 25,000 clones listed, about 60% are singletons. The germline V gene has CDR1 SEHNR and CDR2 FQNEAQ (reference sequence). The CDR3 has 12 residues.

The sequence came from a human donor in good health. The chain recombines TRBV7-9 with TRBJ1-2; D ambiguous. Sequences were obtained from CD4+ T cells from PBMCs, cultured in vitro. The CDR3 protein is CASSLEQEGYTF. For the CDR3, the DNA is TGTGCCAGCAGTTTAGAGCAGGAGGGCTACACCTTC.